The rows below give T cell receptor beta chains drawn from one sample of a study of blood T cells in healthy people across ages. TCRdb re-called the 5' RACE reads with MiXCR, one entry per CDR3 protein. The sample consists of roughly 1.6 million distinct CDR3 sequences, roughly 32% of them appearing once. Sequencing used blood. These receptors were taken from a woman in her 30s in good health. Both conserved end residues are part of each CDR3. The order of the fields is D gene, V gene, J gene, clone size, CDR3 protein, CDR3 DNA. A D gene is named only where the DNA matches it firmly. Not all rows give a size; the values are once, few, many and, for expanded clones, a class.

D: -; V: TRBV6-5; J: TRBJ1-5; size: few; CDR3: CASRPGQLNQPQHF; DNA: TGTGCCAGCAGACCCGGGCAGCTCAATCAGCCCCAGCATTTT
D: -; V: TRBV14; J: TRBJ1-2; size: -; CDR3: CASSQETWGYGYTF; DNA: TGTGCCAGCAGCCAAGAGACATGGGGCTATGGCTACACCTTC
D: -; V: TRBV15; J: TRBJ2-1; size: -; CDR3: CATSSMGGNEQFF; DNA: TGTGCCACCAGCAGTATGGGGGGCAATGAGCAGTTCTTC
D: TRBD2; V: TRBV6-5; J: TRBJ2-1; size: few; CDR3: CASIRGLGLTSSYNEQFF; DNA: TGTGCCAGCATTAGGGGACTAGGGCTGACTAGCTCCTACAATGAGCAGTTCTTC
D: -; V: TRBV20-1; J: TRBJ2-3; size: -; CDR3: CSAGATGTSTDTQYF; DNA: TGCAGTGCAGGTGCGACGGGGACTAGCACAGATACGCAGTATTTT
D: TRBD2; V: TRBV6-1; J: TRBJ2-1; size: -; CDR3: CASSEFEGIGLAGIKYNEQFF; DNA: TGTGCCAGCAGTGAATTTGAAGGGATCGGACTAGCGGGAATAAAGTACAATGAGCAGTTCTTC
D: -; V: TRBV5-6; J: TRBJ1-2; size: few; CDR3: CASSLGSTAYGYTF; DNA: TGTGCCAGCAGCTTGGGGTCAACCGCCTATGGCTACACCTTC
D: -; V: TRBV5-1; J: TRBJ1-4; size: few; CDR3: CASSLARGGANEKLFF; DNA: TGCGCCAGCAGCTTGGCCCGGGGGGGCGCGAATGAAAAACTGTTTTTT
D: TRBD2; V: TRBV20-1; J: TRBJ2-7; size: -; CDR3: CSASSLARSGGVYEQYF; DNA: TGCAGTGCTAGTTCCCTGGCTCGGAGCGGGGGGGTCTACGAGCAGTACTTC
D: TRBD1; V: TRBV7-2; J: TRBJ1-2; size: -; CDR3: CASSLEAGGWLRDGYTF; DNA: TGTGCCAGCAGCTTAGAAGCAGGGGGCTGGCTTCGTGATGGCTACACCTTC
D: TRBD1; V: TRBV27; J: TRBJ1-2; size: -; CDR3: CASSGTGTGDYGYTF; DNA: TGTGCCAGCAGTGGGACCGGGACAGGGGACTATGGCTACACCTTC
D: -; V: TRBV12-3/TRBV12-4; J: TRBJ2-7; size: few; CDR3: CASNSGGQYYEQYF; DNA: TGTGCCAGCAACTCCGGGGGTCAGTACTACGAGCAGTACTTC
D: TRBD1; V: TRBV30; J: TRBJ2-7; size: few; CDR3: CAVTPGQRIYEQYF; DNA: TGTGCCGTTACGCCGGGACAGCGTATCTACGAGCAGTACTTC
D: -; V: TRBV30; J: TRBJ2-1; size: -; CDR3: CAWSVIQGSEQFF; DNA: TGTGCCTGGAGTGTGATACAGGGAAGTGAGCAGTTCTTC
D: -; V: TRBV19; J: TRBJ2-2; size: -; CDR3: CASSTTGFTGELFF; DNA: TGTGCCAGTAGTACAACAGGGTTCACCGGGGAGCTGTTTTTT
D: -; V: TRBV12-3/TRBV12-4; J: TRBJ2-1; size: -; CDR3: CASRYPTGNLSYNEQFF; DNA: TGTGCCAGCAGATACCCAACAGGGAACCTCTCCTACAATGAGCAGTTCTTC
D: -; V: TRBV6-1; J: TRBJ2-7; size: few; CDR3: CASSEVLAYEQYF; DNA: TGTGCCAGCAGTGAAGTCCTTGCATACGAGCAGTACTTC
D: -; V: TRBV29-1; J: TRBJ2-1; size: -; CDR3: CSVGGGAVNEQFF; DNA: TGCAGCGTAGGGGGGGGGGCTGTCAATGAGCAGTTCTTC
D: -; V: TRBV20-1; J: TRBJ1-5; size: few; CDR3: CSAREATGNQPQHF; DNA: TGCAGTGCTAGAGAGGCGACTGGCAATCAGCCCCAGCATTTT
D: -; V: TRBV12-3/TRBV12-4; J: TRBJ2-6; size: few; CDR3: CASRQASGANVLTF; DNA: TGTGCCAGCAGACAGGCGTCTGGGGCCAACGTCCTGACTTTC
D: -; V: TRBV20-1; J: TRBJ1-1; size: few; CDR3: CSADQGNAEAFF; DNA: TGCAGTGCTGACCAAGGGAATGCTGAAGCTTTCTTT
D: -; V: TRBV6-1; J: TRBJ1-1; size: -; CDR3: CASSEGAGWGEAFF; DNA: TGTGCCAGCAGTGAAGGGGCAGGGTGGGGTGAAGCTTTCTTT
D: -; V: TRBV6-1; J: TRBJ1-1; size: -; CDR3: CASIRSLGTEAFF; DNA: TGTGCCAGCATTCGGTCATTGGGCACTGAAGCTTTCTTT